This TCR beta chain was captured in a study of blood T cell repertoires in COVID-19. About the study: The origin of the acute and convalescent COVID-19 samples was the United States, Italy and Spain. From T cells, B-cell-depleted T cells, or PBMCs came the material, which was cDNA or gDNA.

In the study's own analysis: Quantification of nucleated cells was approximated via reference gene primer amplification. Sequenced by immunoSEQ multiplex PCR; TCRdb stores in-frame clones only, minus some. For V, J and clone size, that table is used; D and trimming come from the DNA. Seen here are about 310,000 clones, around 87% observed once, and the top ten hold 1%. With 0 bases removed from V and 7 bases from J, the gap between germline ends came to 13 bases. Germline values: CDR1 LNHDA, CDR2 SQIVND (reference sequence). The CDR3 is made up of 15 amino acids. The chain carries TRBV19 and TRBJ1-5, with TRBD1 as a possible D gene (6 bases). The TCR sequence derives from a man in his fifties with active or convalescent COVID-19. The material sequenced was peripheral blood. CDR3 DNA sequence: TGTGCCAGTAGTATAGAACAGGGTGGGGCCCAGCCCCAGCATTTT. It translates to CASSIEQGGAQPQHF.